Below are 9 T cell receptor beta chains sequenced from a single sample in a study of cytomegalovirus exposure and HLA in healthy donors (dated by TCRdb to 2016 to 2017). Library construction relied on the immunoSEQ multiplex PCR assay. The multiplex PCR relied on a mix of 60 forward primers for TCR Vbeta segments and 13 reverse primers for TCR Jbeta segments. This immuneACCESS table, as held by TCRdb, lists in-frame sequences with V and J called but not all clones. Of the missing ones, under half trace to an unresolved V gene in checked studies; the others have no known cause. The table for this sample lists roughly 170,000 clones; approximately 86% of them were counted only once. The top ten constitute about 1.6% of the sample. What was sequenced was PBMCs. These receptors originate from a male donor in good health and CMV-seronegative.

The chain carries TRBV7-8 and TRBJ2-7, with a weak D call TRBD2 (6 bases). The CDR3 sequence is 13 residues long. Deletions cut 5 bases from V and 6 bases from J, with 14 bases between. The germline gives CDR1 SGHVS, CDR2 FQNEAQ. CDR3 nucleotide sequence: TGTGCCAGCAGCACCCAACTAGCTTTCGAGCAGTACTTC. Translation: CASSTQLAFEQYF.

This rearrangement joins TRBV15 to TRBJ2-7, with a possible D match to TRBD1 (5 bases). This CDR3 is built from 11 residues. Trimming took 8 bases from V and 3 from J, leaving 8 bases between them. Germline values: CDR1 LNHNV, CDR2 YYDKDF (reference sequence). In DNA form, the CDR3 reads TGTGCCACCTGGGGCCTCTACGAGCAGTACTTC. This codes for CATWGLYEQYF. Based on the CDR3 plus reference TRBV15 and TRBJ2-7, the full variable domain is DAMVIQNPRYQVTQFGKPVTLSCSQTLNHNVMYWYQQKSSQAPKLLFHYYDKDFNNEADTPDNFQSRRPNTSFCFLDIRSPGLGDTAMYLCATWGLYEQYFGPGTRLTVT.

The rearrangement uses TRBV5-1 and TRBJ1-3; TRBD1 matches 7 bases. This CDR3 has 15 residues. The germline V gene encodes CDR1 SGHRS and CDR2 YFSETQ. V was pared by 0 bases and J by 4 bases, with 4 bases of the junction left unmatched. CDR3 sequence: CASSLGQGNGNTIYF. CDR3 coding DNA: TGCGCCAGCAGCTTGGGACAGGGCAACGGAAACACCATATATTTT.

The chain joins TRBV5-1 to TRBJ2-1; D call uncertain. Germline assignment: CDR1 SGHRS and CDR2 YFSETQ. The CDR3 extends over 14 amino acids. Trimming removed 4 bases at V and 4 bases at J, with 12 bases between. The CDR3 bases are TGCGCCAGCAGCGTCCCCAACAGTTACAATGAGCAGTTCTTC. Encoded protein: CASSVPNSYNEQFF.

This rearrangement joins TRBV28 to TRBJ2-7; no clear D. The V and J ends lost 10 bases and 3 bases respectively, with 10 bases between them. Germline lookup yields CDR1 MDHEN and CDR2 SYDVKM. The CDR3 has 11 amino acids. CDR3 loop: CATAYYYEQYF. The CDR3 region has the DNA TGTGCCACGGCCTACTACTACGAGCAGTACTTC.

V usage is TRBV19 and J usage is TRBJ2-2; TRBD2 might be the D (5 bases). Germline CDR1 and CDR2: LNHDA and SQIVND (reference sequence). Trimming pared 0 bases from V and 9 bases from J, leaving 14 bases between. This CDR3 contains 15 residues. The CDR3 region is CASSIDALAPRELFF. DNA of the CDR3: TGTGCCAGTAGTATAGATGCGCTAGCCCCCCGGGAGCTGTTTTTT.

This rearrangement joins TRBV7-9 to TRBJ2-1; 8 nucleotides match TRBD2. V shed 5 bases, J shed 2 bases, and the junction held 2 bases outside the gene matches. The CDR3 has 14 amino acids. CDR1 and CDR2 (germline): SEHNR, FQNEAQ (reference sequence). CDR3 DNA sequence: TGTGCCAGCAGCCCGGGGGGGGCCTACAATGAGCAGTTCTTC. This translates into CASSPGGAYNEQFF.

The rearrangement links TRBV12-5 to TRBJ1-5; 9 positions match TRBD1. The CDR3 is 14 amino acids. Per the germline V gene, CDR1 is LGHNT and CDR2 is FRNRAP. Trimming cost V 5 bases and J 7 bases; bases outside gene matches: 6. This chain's CDR3 is CASGPGQGIQPQHF. In nucleotides, the CDR3 is TGTGCTAGTGGTCCCGGACAGGGGATCCAGCCCCAGCATTTT.

This clone has just a few counts. V usage is TRBV11-2 and J usage is TRBJ1-1; D gene unclear. The CDR3 spans 13 residues. V lost 5 bases and J lost 4, with 11 bases in between. CDR1 SGHAT and CDR2 FQNNGV come from the germline V gene. CDR3 DNA: TGTGCCAGCAGCCCCTATCCAATCACTGAAGCTTTCTTT. Its protein is CASSPYPITEAFF. The full variable domain, its missing parts supplied by reference TRBV11-2 and TRBJ1-1, is EAGVAQSPRYKIIEKRQSVAFWCNPISGHATLYWYQQILGQGPKLLIQFQNNGVVDDSQLPKDRFSAERLKGVDSTLKIQPAKLEDSAVYLCASSPYPITEAFFGQGTRLTVV.